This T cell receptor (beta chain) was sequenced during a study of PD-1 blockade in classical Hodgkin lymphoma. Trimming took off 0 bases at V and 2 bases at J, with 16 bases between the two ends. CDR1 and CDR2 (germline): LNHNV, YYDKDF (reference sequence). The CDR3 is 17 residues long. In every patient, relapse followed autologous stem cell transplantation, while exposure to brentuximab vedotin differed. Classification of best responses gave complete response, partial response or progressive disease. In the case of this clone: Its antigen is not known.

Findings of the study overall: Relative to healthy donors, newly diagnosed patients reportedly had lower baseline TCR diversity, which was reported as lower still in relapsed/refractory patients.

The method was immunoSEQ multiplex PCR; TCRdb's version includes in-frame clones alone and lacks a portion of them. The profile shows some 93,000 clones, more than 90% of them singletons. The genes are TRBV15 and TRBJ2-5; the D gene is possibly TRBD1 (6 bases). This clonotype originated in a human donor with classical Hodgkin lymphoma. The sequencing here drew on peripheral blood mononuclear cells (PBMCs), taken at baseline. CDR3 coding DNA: TGTGCCACCAGCAGAGAAGGACCGGGACACCTTCAAGAGACCCAGTACTTC. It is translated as CATSREGPGHLQETQYF.